This is a list of T cell receptor beta chains from one sample in a study of somatic mutations in cytotoxic T cells in rheumatoid arthritis. Some clones are missing from TCRdb's copy, which holds only in-frame ones; the method was immunoSEQ multiplex PCR. The profile shows some 16,000 clones, roughly three quarters of them singletons. The material sequenced was CD8+ T cells sorted from blood. These receptor sequences come from an adult with rheumatoid arthritis. Both conserved end residues are part of each CDR3. D genes are given only for firm matches. Size is stated for part of the rows, as once, few or many counts, or as a class when the clone is expanded.

d_call: TRBD1
clone_size: once
j_call: TRBJ2-7
v_call: TRBV4-1
cdr3_nt: TGCGCCAGCAGCCAAGAGGACAGGGAGCACTACGAGCAGTACTTC
cdr3_aa: CASSQEDREHYEQYF

d_call: -
clone_size: medium-sized
j_call: TRBJ2-7
v_call: TRBV11-2
cdr3_nt: TGTGCCAGCAGCTCATGGACGGGGGCGGGGTACGAGCAGTACTTC
cdr3_aa: CASSSWTGAGYEQYF

d_call: -
clone_size: -
j_call: TRBJ1-4
v_call: TRBV15
cdr3_nt: TGTGCCACCAGCGGCTCTAGGTTTAATGAAAAACTGTTTTTT
cdr3_aa: CATSGSRFNEKLFF

d_call: TRBD2
clone_size: -
j_call: TRBJ2-7
v_call: TRBV30
cdr3_nt: TGTGCCTGCCGCGGGGGAGGGACCTACGAGCAGTACTTC
cdr3_aa: CACRGGGTYEQYF

d_call: -
clone_size: -
j_call: TRBJ1-1
v_call: TRBV29-1
cdr3_nt: TGCAGCGGTGTAGTAATCTCCTTGAACACTGAAGCTTTCTTT
cdr3_aa: CSGVVISLNTEAFF

d_call: TRBD1
clone_size: -
j_call: TRBJ2-3
v_call: TRBV28
cdr3_nt: TGTGCCAGCAGTTTAGAACAGGGGTTTGGCGCAGATACGCAGTATTTT
cdr3_aa: CASSLEQGFGADTQYF

d_call: TRBD2
clone_size: -
j_call: TRBJ2-3
v_call: TRBV28
cdr3_nt: TGTGCCAGCAGTTCCCTGGGTAGCGGGTTTAGCACAGATACGCAGTATTTT
cdr3_aa: CASSSLGSGFSTDTQYF

d_call: -
clone_size: -
j_call: TRBJ2-7
v_call: TRBV13
cdr3_nt: TGTGCCAGCAGCCGCGGACAGTCCGAGCAGTACTTC
cdr3_aa: CASSRGQSEQYF

d_call: TRBD2
clone_size: -
j_call: TRBJ2-7
v_call: TRBV5-1
cdr3_nt: TGCGCCAGCAGCTTGGGTAGCGGGAGGCCTAGCTACGAGCAGTACTTC
cdr3_aa: CASSLGSGRPSYEQYF

d_call: -
clone_size: -
j_call: TRBJ2-7
v_call: TRBV19
cdr3_nt: TGTGCCAGTAGTAGAGACTCCTTCGAGCAGTACTTC
cdr3_aa: CASSRDSFEQYF

d_call: -
clone_size: few
j_call: TRBJ2-1
v_call: TRBV27
cdr3_nt: TGTGCCAGCAGTACAGGGCTACAGATCAATGAGCAGTTCTTC
cdr3_aa: CASSTGLQINEQFF

d_call: -
clone_size: -
j_call: TRBJ2-1
v_call: TRBV4-3
cdr3_nt: TGCGCCAGCAGCCAAGATGTCGGGAGCACCTACAATGAGCAGTTCTTC
cdr3_aa: CASSQDVGSTYNEQFF

d_call: -
clone_size: -
j_call: TRBJ2-2
v_call: TRBV7-8
cdr3_nt: TGTGCCAGCAGCTTAAAGGGGATGTTGACCGGGGAGCTGTTTTTT
cdr3_aa: CASSLKGMLTGELFF

d_call: -
clone_size: -
j_call: TRBJ1-1
v_call: TRBV6-5
cdr3_nt: TGTGCCAGCAGTTACCCCGGCGGGACTGAAGCTTTCTTT
cdr3_aa: CASSYPGGTEAFF

d_call: -
clone_size: -
j_call: TRBJ2-7
v_call: TRBV4-3
cdr3_nt: TGCGCCAGCAGCAACGGACGGGCGTCCTACGAGCAGTACTTC
cdr3_aa: CASSNGRASYEQYF

d_call: -
clone_size: -
j_call: TRBJ2-1
v_call: TRBV6-4
cdr3_nt: TGTGCCAGCAGTGAGTCTGACAGAAATGAGCAGTTCTTC
cdr3_aa: CASSESDRNEQFF

d_call: -
clone_size: -
j_call: TRBJ2-3
v_call: TRBV15
cdr3_nt: TGTGCCACCAGCAAGACAACCCCTCTTGCAGATACGCAGTATTTT
cdr3_aa: CATSKTTPLADTQYF

d_call: TRBD2
clone_size: -
j_call: TRBJ2-2
v_call: TRBV2
cdr3_nt: TGTGCCAGCGCGGGGGCCGGGGAGCTGTTTTTT
cdr3_aa: CASAGAGELFF

d_call: TRBD2
clone_size: once
j_call: TRBJ2-2
v_call: TRBV27
cdr3_nt: TGTGCCAGCAGTTTTGGCCTAGCGGGACCGACCGGGGAGCTGTTTTTT
cdr3_aa: CASSFGLAGPTGELFF

d_call: TRBD1
clone_size: few
j_call: TRBJ2-7
v_call: TRBV6-6
cdr3_nt: TGTGCCACAGGACAGGCTAGAGAGCAGTACTTC
cdr3_aa: CATGQAREQYF

d_call: TRBD1
clone_size: -
j_call: TRBJ1-1
v_call: TRBV25-1
cdr3_nt: TGTGCCAGCAGTGCAGGGCCAGGGGGGCCTGAAGCTTTCTTT
cdr3_aa: CASSAGPGGPEAFF

d_call: -
clone_size: once
j_call: TRBJ2-5
v_call: TRBV7-7
cdr3_nt: TGTGCCAGCAGCTTAGAGGCCAGGGGAGGATCAGAGACCCAGTACTTC
cdr3_aa: CASSLEARGGSETQYF

d_call: TRBD1
clone_size: -
j_call: TRBJ2-2
v_call: TRBV15
cdr3_nt: TGTGCCACCAGCAGTCCAGGGACAGGGGGCCACACCGGGGAGCTGTTTTTT
cdr3_aa: CATSSPGTGGHTGELFF

d_call: TRBD2
clone_size: once
j_call: TRBJ2-1
v_call: TRBV7-9
cdr3_nt: TGTGCCAGCAGCTCAACTAGCGGCGGGGCCTACAATGAGCAGTTCTTC
cdr3_aa: CASSSTSGGAYNEQFF

d_call: -
clone_size: -
j_call: TRBJ2-2
v_call: TRBV6-1
cdr3_nt: TGTGCCAGCAGACCCTACCTAGAGGCCGGGGAGCTGTTTTTT
cdr3_aa: CASRPYLEAGELFF

d_call: -
clone_size: -
j_call: TRBJ2-7
v_call: TRBV23-1
cdr3_nt: TGCGCCAGCAGCCGGGCCCTCGGCCACGAGCAGTACTTC
cdr3_aa: CASSRALGHEQYF